The 20 T cell receptor beta chains presented below share a single source sample, sequenced in a study of Ad26.COV2.S vaccination and SARS-CoV-2 variants. The data were produced by immunoSEQ multiplex PCR, yet TCRdb's version contains in-frame clones alone and is incomplete. The data show about 39,000 clones, roughly 84% seen once. This material consisted of peripheral blood, taken after recovery from COVID-19. All receptors derive from a human donor who had recovered from COVID-19.

This sequence joins TRBV10-3 and TRBJ1-1; D may be TRBD1 (6 bases). From germline, CDR1 is ENHRY and CDR2 SYGVKD. The ends were cut back, 10 bases at V and 2 bases at J, with 17 bases in the middle. The length of the CDR3 is 14 residues. CDR3 region: CATNRRGQNTEAFF. CDR3 nucleotides: TGTGCCACCAACCGGCGGGGGCAAAACACTGAAGCTTTCTTT.

The V and J genes are TRBV29-1 and TRBJ1-1; D possibly corresponds to TRBD1 (5 bases). The CDR3 has 13 amino acids. Germline lookup yields CDR1 SQVTM and CDR2 ANQGSEA. With 0 bases removed from V and 3 bases from J, the gap between germline ends came to 8 bases. The CDR3 DNA is TGCAGCGTTGAAGACAGGGAATACACTGAAGCTTTCTTT. Residues: CSVEDREYTEAFF.

V and J are TRBV5-1 and TRBJ2-3; no clear D. The germline V gene encodes CDR1 SGHRS and CDR2 YFSETQ. The CDR3 length is 16 residues. The V gene lost 3 bases and the J gene lost 2 bases, with 16 bases spanning the gap. This CDR3 reads CASSSSVGSYTDTQYF. The CDR3, as DNA: TGCGCCAGCAGCTCATCGGTAGGGTCCTACACAGATACGCAGTATTTT. The full variable domain, with the rest looked up from reference TRBV5-1 and TRBJ2-3, is KAGVTQTPRYLIKTRGQQVTLSCSPISGHRSVSWYQQTPGQGLQFLFEYFSETQRNKGNFPGRFSGRQFSNSRSEMNVSTLELGDSALYLCASSSSVGSYTDTQYFGPGTRLTVL.

This clone was recorded once. The J gene is TRBJ1-2, the V gene TRBV6-5, with TRBD1 identical over 9 bases. The CDR3 spans 14 residues. V gave up 5 bases and J gave up 2 bases; unmatched junction bases: 3. The germline gives CDR1 MNHEY, CDR2 SVGAGI. DNA for the CDR3: TGTGCCAGCAGTCGCGGGACAGGGAACTATGGCTACACCTTC. Its translation: CASSRGTGNYGYTF.

This clone was observed a single time. The V gene is TRBV13, the J gene TRBJ1-1, with 9 bases fitting TRBD1. CDR3 length: 16 residues. V was clipped by 2 bases and J by 1 base; unmatched bases: 5. Germline assignment: CDR1 PRHDT and CDR2 FYEKMQ (reference sequence). CDR3 nucleotides: TGTGCCAGCAGCTTAAGGACAGGGGCTTCGAACACTGAAGCTTTCTTT. It codes for CASSLRTGASNTEAFF.

V gene TRBV28 combines with J gene TRBJ1-5; D might be TRBD1 (5 bases). The CDR3 covers 13 residues. The V end lost 8 bases, the J end lost 5 bases, and 13 bases lay between the germline ends. CDR1 is MDHEN and CDR2 is SYDVKM in the germline V gene. CDR3 in amino acids: CASGGGRDQPQHF. CDR3 sequence (DNA): TGTGCCAGCGGGGGGGGGAGAGATCAGCCCCAGCATTTT. The entire variable domain, with the rest obtained from reference TRBV28 and TRBJ1-5, is as follows: DVKVTQSSRYLVKRTGEKVFLECVQDMDHENMFWYRQDPGLGLRLIYFSYDVKMKEKGDIPEGYSVSREKKERFSLILESASTNQTSMYLCASGGGRDQPQHFGDGTRLSIL.

This clone turned up a few times. V usage is TRBV24-1 and J usage is TRBJ1-2; no reliable D call. CDR1 is KGHDR, CDR2 SFDVKD, per germline. Deletions cut 4 bases from V and 8 bases from J, with 16 bases between. This CDR3 contains 14 residues. In DNA form, the CDR3 reads TGTGCCACCAGTGAATCGTCACAGCCGGGAGGCTACACCTTC. Amino acids: CATSESSQPGGYTF.

V usage is TRBV7-9 and J usage is TRBJ1-1, with D maybe TRBD1 (6 bases). CDR1 and CDR2 from the germline V gene are SEHNR and FQNEAQ (reference sequence). This CDR3 has 15 amino acids. Trimming stripped 5 bases from V and 3 bases from J, with 16 bases between. CDR3 DNA: TGTGCCAGCAGCCCCAGGTGGGGGGCTGACACTGAAGCTTTCTTT. Translated, it gives CASSPRWGADTEAFF. The full variable domain, with the rest looked up from reference TRBV7-9 and TRBJ1-1, is DTGVSQNPRHKITKRGQNVTFRCDPISEHNRLYWYRQTLGQGPEFLTYFQNEAQLEKSRLLSDRFSAERPKGSFSTLEIQRTEQGDSAMYLCASSPRWGADTEAFFGQGTRLTVV.

This chain uses TRBV19 with TRBJ2-3, with D tentatively TRBD1 (6 bases). V lost 5 bases, J lost 1 base, and 10 bases lay in between. Germline CDR1 is LNHDA and CDR2 is SQIVND (reference sequence). This CDR3 comprises 14 residues. Here the CDR3 DNA reads TGTGCCAGTAGTCGGGGACACCGCACAGATACGCAGTATTTT. Translating gives CASSRGHRTDTQYF.

V and J are TRBV2 and TRBJ1-1; D is unresolved. This CDR3 region has 11 residues. V was pared by 4 bases and J by 7 bases, with 7 bases between. Germline values: CDR1 SNHLY, CDR2 FYNNEI. In DNA, the CDR3 is TGTGCCAGCAGTGGCGACGGTGAAGCTTTCTTT. It codes for CASSGDGEAFF.

The rearrangement uses TRBV5-1 and TRBJ1-3; D is unclear. Germline CDR1 reads SGHRS; CDR2 reads YFSETQ. V lost 0 bases, J lost 0 bases, and 16 bases lay in between. This CDR3 spans 18 amino acids. The CDR3 DNA is TGCGCCAGCAGCTTGGCGGCTCCACCCTACCACTCTGGAAACACCATATATTTT. It codes for CASSLAAPPYHSGNTIYF.

The CDR3 loop reads CAWSVGRGASYGYTF. DNA for the CDR3: TGTGCCTGGAGTGTGGGTAGGGGGGCCAGCTATGGCTACACCTTC. The chain uses TRBV30 and TRBJ1-2; maybe TRBD1 (6 bases). This CDR3 has 15 residues. V dropped 0 bases and J dropped 4 bases, with 15 bases sitting between them. From germline, CDR1 is GTSNPN and CDR2 SVGIG (reference sequence). Supplemented by reference TRBV30 and TRBJ1-2, the full variable domain reads SQTIHQWPATLVQPVGSPLSLECTVEGTSNPNLYWYRQAAGRGLQLLFYSVGIGQISSEVPQNLSASRPQDRQFILSSKKLLLSDSGFYLCAWSVGRGASYGYTFGSGTRLTVV.

This clone was picked up one time. J is TRBJ1-2 and V is TRBV19, with D maybe TRBD1 (6 bases). Trimming left V 7 bases short and J 3 bases short, with 15 bases between. The CDR3 length is 14 residues. CDR1 is LNHDA and CDR2 is SQIVND in the germline V gene (reference sequence). Written as DNA, the CDR3 is TGTGCCAGTAAGGGGGGCAGGGGAGACTATGGCTACACCTTC. This gives the protein CASKGGRGDYGYTF.

The chain joins TRBV10-3 to TRBJ2-1; D remains ambiguous. Per germline, CDR1 ENHRY and CDR2 SYGVKD. The V end was cut by 4 bases, the J end by 6 bases, with 4 bases between. The CDR3 has 11 residues. CDR3 sequence reads: CAISVSNEQFF. DNA of the CDR3: TGTGCCATCAGTGTGAGCAATGAGCAGTTCTTC.

The chain is built from TRBV30 and TRBJ2-3; perhaps TRBD2 as D (5 bases). Germline lookup yields CDR1 GTSNPN and CDR2 SVGIG (reference sequence). Trimming shortened V by 5 bases and J by 9 bases, and 15 bases separated the two germline ends. The CDR3 runs 12 residues. The CDR3 here is CAWWTPGDTQYF. DNA of the CDR3: TGTGCCTGGTGGACTCCTGGTGACACGCAGTATTTT. The full variable domain, its missing parts supplied by reference TRBV30 and TRBJ2-3, is SQTIHQWPATLVQPVGSPLSLECTVEGTSNPNLYWYRQAAGRGLQLLFYSVGIGQISSEVPQNLSASRPQDRQFILSSKKLLLSDSGFYLCAWWTPGDTQYFGPGTRLTVL.

This clone has more than one count but fewer than ten. CDR3 nucleotides: TGTGCCAGTAGTATGGCGGGGGGGCCTAATTCACCCCTCCACTTT. Protein product: CASSMAGGPNSPLHF. V gene TRBV19 combines with J gene TRBJ1-6; TRBD1 is a possible D gene (6 bases). Trimming took 3 bases from V and 6 from J, leaving 12 bases between them. Germline CDR1 reads LNHDA; CDR2 reads SQIVND (reference sequence). The CDR3 covers 15 residues.

The chain is built from TRBV5-4 and TRBJ2-1; D is undetermined. The CDR3 loop spans 14 amino acids. Germline V gene lookup returns CDR1 SGHNT and CDR2 YYREEE (reference sequence). Trimming removed 3 bases from V and 10 bases from J, with 17 bases in between. This CDR3 is CASSYRDRAPEQFF. DNA for the CDR3: TGTGCCAGCAGCTACCGAGACCGGGCACCCGAGCAGTTCTTC.

The chain is built from TRBV11-1 and TRBJ2-7; D is undetermined. The V end was cut by 0 bases, the J end by 6 bases, with 6 bases between. The V gene's germline CDR1 is SGHAT and CDR2 FQDESV (reference sequence). The CDR3 loop spans 12 amino acids. The CDR3 spells CASSLAGSEQYF. The CDR3 nucleotides are TGTGCCAGCAGCTTAGCGGGGTCCGAGCAGTACTTC.

The CDR3 loop is CASVGQRGTEAFF. In DNA, the CDR3 is TGTGCCAGCGTAGGCCAGCGGGGCACTGAAGCTTTCTTT. The chain carries TRBV6-5 and TRBJ1-1; the D is unclear. There are 13 residues in the CDR3. Deletions cut 8 bases from V and 4 bases from J, with 14 bases between. Germline V gene lookup returns CDR1 MNHEY and CDR2 SVGAGI.

The chain recombines TRBV18 with TRBJ1-2; no clear D. Germline V gives CDR1 KGHSH, CDR2 LQKENI. Trimming shortened V by 2 bases and J by 6 bases, and 10 bases separated the two germline ends. This CDR3 spans 13 amino acids. Here the CDR3 reads CASSPKSQDGYTF. For the CDR3, the DNA is TGTGCCAGCTCACCAAAGTCCCAGGATGGCTACACCTTC.